The clone carrying this T cell receptor beta chain was counted between two and nine times. What it binds is unknown. Per the germline V gene, CDR1 is SGHTA and CDR2 is FQGNSA. This CDR3 has 16 residues. Deletions cut 5 bases from V and 5 bases from J, with 21 bases between. One entry per CDR3 protein, called by TCRdb with MiXCR from the reads. Of about 360,000 distinct CDR3 sequences in the sample, about 35% were seen once. This sample is drawn from a study of T cell repertoires in cytomegalovirus infection. This sequence was found in a human donor in good health (CMV status not recorded). Some clones in this sample may be carry-over from other donors' samples. The chain uses TRBV7-2 and TRBJ2-5; D is unclear. Here the sequenced sample was cultured PBMCs, taken from culture after CMV antigen stimulation. As DNA, the CDR3 is TGTGCCAGCAGCCTATCGCCGGGCCTGAACCTCGAGACCCAGTACTTC. Amino acids: CASSLSPGLNLETQYF.